This TCR beta chain comes out of a study of shared clonotypes between healthy human individuals. Trimming shortened V by 0 bases and J by 5 bases, and 1 base separated the two germline ends. Germline assignment: CDR1 LGHNA and CDR2 YSLEER. This CDR3 is 12 amino acids long. Only in-frame clones appear in the TCRdb table, and some are missing; sequencing was by immunoSEQ multiplex PCR. The top ten clones hold over 1% of a sample with over a million clones, 95% to 97% of them seen once. The source of this sequence is a young man in good health. The sequencing input was naive CD4+ T cells sorted from blood. The subset: CD45RA+ positively selected. This rearrangement joins TRBV4-3 to TRBJ2-2; D gene ambiguous. The CDR3 DNA reads TGCGCCAGCAGCCAAGAGACCGGGGAGCTGTTTTTT. Protein sequence: CASSQETGELFF.